This TCR beta chain was documented in a study of identical twins. Broader study findings: Insertions were fewer in abundant cord blood beta clonotypes, whereas memory repertoires showed none of this pattern. Those out-of-frame alpha sequences shared by twins showed an excess of low generation probability.

CDR1 is ENHRY and CDR2 is SYGVKD in the germline V gene. The CDR3 contains 14 residues. Germline trimming cut 7 bases from V and 6 bases from J; bases unmatched to any gene: 10. This clonotype was seen ten or more times. Its specificity is unknown. TCRdb re-derived calls from the 5' RACE reads in MiXCR, one entry per CDR3 protein. The sample holds 150,000 or so distinct CDR3 sequences, roughly 3.2% seen once. The rearrangement links TRBV10-3 to TRBJ2-7; 9 bases are shared with TRBD2. The sequence was obtained from a man between 18 and 29 years old in good health. Sequenced material: memory T cells sorted from blood. Here the CDR3 reads CAIMAGTSSVEQYF. Written as DNA, the CDR3 is TGTGCCATCATGGCCGGGACTAGCTCCGTCGAGCAGTACTTC.